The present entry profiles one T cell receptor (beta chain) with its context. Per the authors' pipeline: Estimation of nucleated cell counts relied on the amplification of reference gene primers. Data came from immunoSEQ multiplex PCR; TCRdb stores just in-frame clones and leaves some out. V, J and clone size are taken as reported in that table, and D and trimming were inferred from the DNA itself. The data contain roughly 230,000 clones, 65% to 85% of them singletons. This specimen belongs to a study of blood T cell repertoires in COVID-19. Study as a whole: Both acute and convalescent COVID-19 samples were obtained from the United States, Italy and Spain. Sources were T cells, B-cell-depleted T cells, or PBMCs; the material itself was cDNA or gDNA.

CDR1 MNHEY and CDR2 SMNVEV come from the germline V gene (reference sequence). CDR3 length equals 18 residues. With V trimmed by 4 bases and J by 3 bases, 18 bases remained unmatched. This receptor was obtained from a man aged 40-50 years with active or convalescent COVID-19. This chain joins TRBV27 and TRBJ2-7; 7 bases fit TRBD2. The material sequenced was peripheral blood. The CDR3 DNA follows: TGTGCCAGCAGTTCCCCCCGCTCAACGGGGGGAAGTGGCTACGAGCAGTACTTC. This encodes CASSSPRSTGGSGYEQYF.